This T cell receptor beta chain was captured by sequencing in a study of blood T cells in healthy people across ages (dated by TCRdb to the mid-2010s). A note on the overall study: Template switching captured roughly one uniquely barcoded TCR beta cDNA molecule per two T cells in model experiments. Using deep sequencing normalized with unique cDNA molecular identifiers, the study measured how TCR beta repertoire diversity changes with age. Four age groups were formed from the donors: young (average around 15 years), middle-aged (approximately 41), aged (more than 55) and long-lived (less than 85). To avoid experimental bias, donors of different ages were distributed randomly across sequencing lanes. The study analyzed two additional independent replicas of 1 million unique cDNA reads from the same blood draw for two donors, one aged 18 to 30 and one aged 80 or older.

The research as a whole found: Since profiling was done on bulk unsorted PBMCs, naive and antigen-experienced compartments could not be conclusively compared. Estimates of total diversity based on one million sequenced T cells were considered lower bounds and underestimates. As age increased, observed TCR beta diversity per million T cells dropped in a roughly linear way, and a significant reduction was already evident by age 40. Donor CMV infection status was unknown, potentially confounding age-related changes in expanded clonotypes. There was a strong correlation between observed TCR beta diversity and the percentage of naive T cells measured by flow cytometry. Compared with the aged group, more naive CD4+ T cells, fewer expanded clones and increased TCR diversity were shown by the long-lived group, suggesting age selection.

The library was made by 5' RACE. The sample was run on an Illumina HiSeq 2500. A second PCR of roughly 6 to 11 cycles was performed with a sample-barcoded 5' primer and a J-beta primer mix. Each TCR beta cDNA molecule received a unique molecular identifier from a template-switch 5' adaptor carrying 12 random nucleotides. Each sample yielded at least 3 million CDR3-containing paired-end reads. The Mint cDNA synthesis kit, primed by a TRBC-specific oligonucleotide, was used to synthesize first-strand cDNA from all RNA. Following uracil-DNA glycosylase treatment, all cDNA underwent a first 18-cycle PCR with the universal primers M1SS and BC2_uni_R. The authors processed their data as follows. For normalization, 1 million high-quality reads, each with a distinct molecular identifier, were randomly selected from each sample. Reads sharing molecular identifiers were discarded rather than binned into consensus sequences. MiTCR, with a Q25 quality threshold and the strictest error-elimination algorithm, was used for CDR3 identification, clonotype clustering and error correction. Lower-bound total TCR beta diversity was estimated with a nonparametric unseen species model using Euler transformation. TCRdb reprocessed the public reads (quality trimming at Q25 with fastp, clone calling with MiXCR) and kept in-frame beta chains. Rows merge per CDR3 protein into single entries with the most common DNA and genes. TCRdb, not the original authors, processed these V and J calls. The sample table holds hundreds of thousands of distinct CDR3 sequences, of which more than 50% were seen once. In total, the top ten clones hold 25% to 30% of the sample.

Taken from cysteine to phenylalanine, the CDR3 has 15 residues. Only the CDR3 region is kept as DNA, spanning 45 bases read in frame from base 1. The germline V gene (reference sequence) supplies CDR1 SEHNR and CDR2 FQNEAQ. As to this clonotype: Which antigen it targets is not known. A junction boundary mismatches the germline segment, possibly from a read error.

Systemically healthy Caucasian individuals from Russia, around 39 in total and aged about 6 to 100 years, were included as donors. Each donor gave ten milliliters of peripheral blood, drawn into EDTA-treated Vacutainer tubes. Ficoll-Paque density-gradient centrifugation was used to isolate PBMCs, with at least 6.5 million per sample. Trizol reagent was used to extract total RNA from the PBMCs, yielding at least 5 micrograms per sample. For every donor, flow cytometry on a PBMC aliquot measured the percentage of naive CD45RAhigh/CD27high T cells. Sequenced material: blood. The sequence is built from TRBV7-9 and TRBJ2-1; the D region possibly corresponds to TRBD1 (5 bases align). The TCR originated in a man aged 35-49 years in good health. The CDR3: CANSLLGLRGDEQFF. The nucleotide sequence is given as TGTGCCAACAGCTTACTCGGGCTTAGGGGCGATGAGCAGTTCTTC. Here the CDR3 is joined to the reference TRBV7-9 and TRBJ2-1 genes, and the full variable domain is: DTGVSQNPRHKITKRGQNVTFRCDPISEHNRLYWYRQTLGQGPEFLTYFQNEAQLEKSRLLSDRFSAERPKGSFSTLEIQRTEQGDSAMYLCANSLLGLRGDEQFFGPGTRLTVL.